The 30 T cell receptor beta chains listed next were all sequenced from one sample in a study of blood T cell repertoires in COVID-19. Profiled with immunoSEQ multiplex PCR; TCRdb holds only in-frame clones, not every one. The profile shows around 700,000 clones, 85% to 90% of them singletons. The specimen was peripheral blood. The receptors here all came from a young woman with acute or convalescent COVID-19.

The chain employs TRBV9 and TRBJ2-7, with 11 nucleotides matching TRBD1. The V segment lost 0 bases and the J segment 3 bases; nucleotides outside the gene matches: 2. This CDR3 has 15 residues. Germline V gene data show CDR1 as SGDLS and CDR2 as YYNGEE. CDR3 DNA: TGTGCCAGCAGCGTAGGGGACAGGGGGTTCTACGAGCAGTACTTC. Protein sequence: CASSVGDRGFYEQYF. Based on the CDR3 plus reference TRBV9 and TRBJ2-7, the full variable domain is DSGVTQTPKHLITATGQRVTLRCSPRSGDLSVYWYQQSLDQGLQFLIQYYNGEERAKGNILERFSAQQFPDLHSELNLSSLELGDSALYFCASSVGDRGFYEQYFGPGTRLTVT.

The chain employs TRBV24-1 and TRBJ1-2; D unresolved. Trimming shortened V by 3 bases and J by 7 bases, and 11 bases separated the two germline ends. CDR1 and CDR2 from the germline V gene are KGHDR and SFDVKD. The CDR3 is 13 amino acids. CDR3: CATSDRVSSGYTF. The CDR3 nucleotides read TGTGCCACCAGTGATCGGGTTTCTTCTGGCTACACCTTC.

Concerning this clone: Other DNA sequences in this sample translate to the same CDR3. This chain joins TRBV6-5 and TRBJ2-7; 7 bases agree with TRBD1. Trimming cost V 5 bases and J 3 bases; bases outside gene matches: 4. Germline CDR1 MNHEY, CDR2 SVGAGI. The CDR3 extends over 13 amino acids. As DNA, the CDR3 is TGTGCCAGCAGTCCAAGGGACAGCTACGAGCAGTACTTC. Its protein is CASSPRDSYEQYF.

The CDR3 sequence is CASRTDDRGMANEKLFF. DNA for the CDR3: TGTGCCAGTAGGACGGACGACAGGGGGATGGCTAATGAAAAACTGTTTTTT. This sequence joins TRBV19 and TRBJ1-4, with 9 positions matching TRBD1. V gave up 6 bases and J gave up 3 bases; unmatched junction bases: 11. CDR1 and CDR2 (germline): LNHDA, SQIVND (reference sequence). The CDR3 runs 17 residues.

This rearrangement joins TRBV5-1 to TRBJ1-5, with a possible D match to TRBD1 (5 bases). This CDR3 spans 20 amino acids. V was pared by 6 bases and J by 0 bases, with 28 bases between. Germline CDR1 SGHRS, CDR2 YFSETQ. The chain's CDR3 is CASIHYPYRRCGASNQPQHF. CDR3 DNA sequence: TGCGCCAGCATACATTACCCGTACCGTCGGTGCGGGGCTAGCAATCAGCCCCAGCATTTT.

The J gene is TRBJ2-2, the V gene TRBV3-1 (or the pseudogene TRBV3-2), with a tentative D call TRBD2 (6 bases). The CDR3 spans 13 residues. CDR1 is LGHDT and CDR2 is YNNKEL in the germline V gene (reference sequence). The V gene lost 10 bases and the J gene lost 2 bases, with 11 bases spanning the gap. The CDR3 nucleotides are TGTGCCACGCGGGACTTTAACACCGGGGAGCTGTTTTTT. Its translation is CATRDFNTGELFF.

The chain recombines TRBV19 with TRBJ2-2; D might be TRBD1 (5 bases). Germline V gene lookup returns CDR1 LNHDA and CDR2 SQIVND (reference sequence). This CDR3 spans 17 amino acids. Trimming removed 10 bases at V and 1 base at J, with 22 bases between. CDR3 sequence (DNA): TGTGCCACCACTACTCTTTCACGGACAATGAACACCGGGGAGCTGTTTTTT. Translating it yields CATTTLSRTMNTGELFF.

V gene TRBV7-2 combines with J gene TRBJ2-7; D uncertain. The CDR3 loop spans 15 amino acids. The V end lost 0 bases, the J end lost 0 bases, and 9 bases lay between the germline ends. Per germline, CDR1 SGHTA and CDR2 FQGNSA. CDR3 in DNA: TGTGCCAGCAGCTTAGCAAGGCAGGTCTCCTACGAGCAGTACTTC. Encoded protein: CASSLARQVSYEQYF.

The chain joins TRBV5-5 to TRBJ1-4, with 7 bases that match TRBD1. The V and J ends lost 3 bases and 5 bases, in that order; junction bases with no gene match: 4. Germline CDR1 reads SGHKS; CDR2 reads YYEKEE (reference sequence). The CDR3 covers 14 residues. CDR3 sequence: CASSSGQPNEKLFF. CDR3 DNA sequence: TGTGCCAGCAGCTCGGGACAGCCAAATGAAAAACTGTTTTTT.

This clone was observed once. This chain connects TRBV4-1 to TRBJ2-3; no clear D gene. This CDR3 is built from 15 residues. Trimming shortened V by 0 bases and J by 6 bases, and 13 bases separated the two germline ends. Germline loops: CDR1 MGHRA, CDR2 YSYEKL. The CDR3 DNA reads TGCGCCAGCAGCCAAGATCCTACAGCTGGGGATACGCAGTATTTT. This encodes CASSQDPTAGDTQYF.

The rearrangement links TRBV11-2 to TRBJ2-3, with TRBD2 identical over 10 bases. This CDR3 region has 15 residues. With 5 bases clipped from V and 6 bases from J, the junction kept 8 bases outside the gene matches. CDR1 and CDR2 from the germline V gene are SGHAT and FQNNGV. CDR3 residues: CASSPTGTSADTQYF. Here the CDR3 DNA reads TGTGCCAGCAGCCCCACCGGGACTAGCGCGGATACGCAGTATTTT.

This chain uses TRBV11-2 with TRBJ2-2; 7 bases match TRBD2. The CDR3 has 16 amino acids. Germline V lookup: CDR1 SGHAT, CDR2 FQNNGV. V lost 5 bases, J lost 4 bases, and 10 bases stayed unmatched. CDR3 residues: CASSPRRAGVTGELFF. The CDR3 DNA reads as TGTGCCAGCAGCCCTCGCCGGGCGGGGGTCACCGGGGAGCTGTTTTTT.

The rearrangement joins TRBV6-5 to TRBJ1-3; D remains ambiguous. The V and J ends lost 6 bases and 0 bases respectively, with 9 bases between them. The germline V gene has CDR1 MNHEY and CDR2 SVGAGI. The CDR3 loop spans 14 amino acids. The CDR3 coding sequence is TGTGCCAGCAGACTAATATTCTCTGGAAACACCATATATTTT. As protein: CASRLIFSGNTIYF.

The chain employs TRBV19 and TRBJ1-1, with a tentative D call TRBD1 (5 bases). The CDR3 extends over 15 amino acids. Trimming took off 4 bases at V and 1 base at J, with 13 bases between the two ends. Germline CDR1 and CDR2: LNHDA and SQIVND (reference sequence). CDR3 in DNA: TGTGCCAGTAGTAGGATCGACAGACAGAACACTGAAGCTTTCTTT. This encodes CASSRIDRQNTEAFF.

This clone was detected only a few times. V usage is TRBV4-1 and J usage is TRBJ1-1; D possibly corresponds to TRBD1 (6 bases). V lost 0 bases to trimming and J lost 6 bases, with 20 bases between them. This CDR3 region has 17 residues. Germline V gene lookup returns CDR1 MGHRA and CDR2 YSYEKL. The CDR3 bases are TGCGCCAGCAGCCAAGACCGGGACATAATGGGGAAGGCTGAAGCTTTCTTT. Its protein is CASSQDRDIMGKAEAFF.

The chain couples TRBV5-1 to TRBJ1-1; 8 bases are a match to TRBD1. The CDR3 has 15 amino acids. CDR1 and CDR2 (germline): SGHRS, YFSETQ. The ends lost 4 bases at V and 8 bases at J; junction bases unmatched: 13. The CDR3, as DNA: TGCGCCAGCAGCCAAGACAGGGGCCGAATGGGGGAAGCTTTCTTT. Translation: CASSQDRGRMGEAFF. Combining the CDR3 with reference TRBV5-1 and TRBJ1-1 gives the whole variable domain KAGVTQTPRYLIKTRGQQVTLSCSPISGHRSVSWYQQTPGQGLQFLFEYFSETQRNKGNFPGRFSGRQFSNSRSEMNVSTLELGDSALYLCASSQDRGRMGEAFFGQGTRLTVV.

J is TRBJ2-3 and V is TRBV12-3 or TRBV12-4; 8 positions match TRBD2. Trimming cost V 5 bases and J 7 bases; bases outside gene matches: 5. The CDR3 covers 13 residues. The CDR3 DNA reads as TGTGCCAGCAGTCCGGGGGGGCCTTATACGCAGTATTTT. Translating gives CASSPGGPYTQYF.

The V call is TRBV4-1, the J call TRBJ2-7, with a weak D call TRBD2 (5 bases). Germline loops: CDR1 MGHRA, CDR2 YSYEKL. The CDR3 loop spans 16 amino acids. V lost 1 base to trimming and J lost 4 bases, with 17 bases between them. The CDR3 here is CASSQVSSGHLYEQYF. The CDR3 bases are TGCGCCAGCAGCCAAGTGTCCAGCGGCCACCTATACGAGCAGTACTTC.

CDR3 protein: CSVRGQEAGYTQYF. In DNA, the CDR3 is TGCAGCGTACGGGGACAGGAGGCCGGTTATACGCAGTATTTT. V usage is TRBV29-1 and J usage is TRBJ2-3; TRBD1 matches 8 bases. The CDR3 contains 14 residues. V lost 6 bases, J lost 7 bases, and 12 bases stayed unmatched. Germline CDR1 reads SQVTM; CDR2 reads ANQGSEA.

V usage is TRBV5-6 and J usage is TRBJ2-7; 9 bases match TRBD1. CDR1 and CDR2 from the germline V gene are SGHDT and YYEEEE. This CDR3 contains 15 residues. With V trimmed by 3 bases and J by 6 bases, 10 bases remained unmatched. CDR3 sequence (DNA): TGTGCCAGCAGCTGGAGGGACAGGGTATTTTCCGAGCAGTACTTC. It translates to CASSWRDRVFSEQYF.

The chain couples TRBV9 to TRBJ2-1, with 9 positions matching TRBD2. Germline V gene sequence: CDR1 SGDLS, CDR2 YYNGEE. CDR3 length: 15 amino acids. J lost 0 bases, V lost 6 bases, and 4 bases had no gene match. CDR3 in DNA: TGTGCCAGCACCGTTAGCGGGGGCTCCTACAATGAGCAGTTCTTC. Translation gives CASTVSGGSYNEQFF.

V gene TRBV24-1 combines with J gene TRBJ2-3, with D unresolved. V lost 1 base to trimming and J lost 2 bases, with 6 bases between them. The CDR3 length is 14 residues. Per the germline V gene, CDR1 is KGHDR and CDR2 is SFDVKD. CDR3 bases: TGTGCCACCAGTGATTTTAGCTCCACAGATACGCAGTATTTT. It translates to CATSDFSSTDTQYF.

V gene TRBV3-1 (or the pseudogene TRBV3-2) combines with J gene TRBJ2-7; 12 bases are a match to TRBD2. CDR3 size: 15 residues. Losses at the gene ends were 3 bases for V and 4 bases for J; bases not matched to a gene: 4. Germline values: CDR1 LGHDT, CDR2 YNNKEL (reference sequence). As DNA, the CDR3 is TGTGCCAGCAGCCAGGCCGGGACTAGCGGGTACGAGCAGTACTTC. Protein sequence: CASSQAGTSGYEQYF.

V is TRBV30 and J is TRBJ2-2; the match to TRBD2 covers 8 bases. V trimming: 4 bases; J trimming: 7 bases; junction bases outside the gene matches: 8. The length of the CDR3 is 14 residues. CDR1 is GTSNPN and CDR2 is SVGIG in the germline V gene (reference sequence). The CDR3 here is CAWTGGTLYGELFF. As DNA, the CDR3 is TGTGCCTGGACGGGGGGGACTTTATACGGGGAGCTGTTTTTT.

The chain carries TRBV7-2 and TRBJ1-1, with 7 positions matching TRBD1. Per the germline V gene, CDR1 is SGHTA and CDR2 is FQGNSA. V was pared by 5 bases and J by 5 bases, with 8 bases of the junction left unmatched. This CDR3 is 14 amino acids long. This CDR3 is CASSLDRVRTEAFF. The CDR3 coding sequence is TGTGCCAGCAGCCTCGACAGGGTTAGGACTGAAGCTTTCTTT.

This rearrangement joins TRBV27 to TRBJ2-1; a weak D match, TRBD2 (7 bases). Looked up from germline, CDR1 is MNHEY and CDR2 is SMNVEV (reference sequence). The V end was cut by 4 bases, the J end by 4 bases, with 17 bases between. The CDR3 runs to 16 residues. The CDR3 DNA follows: TGTGCCAGCAGTTCCTACAGGGTCGGGGGGTACAATGAGCAGTTCTTC. This encodes CASSSYRVGGYNEQFF.

The chain links TRBV5-4 to TRBJ1-1, with a possible D match to TRBD1 (6 bases). The CDR3 runs 15 residues. The germline CDR1 and CDR2 sequences are SGHNT and YYREEE (reference sequence). Trimming stripped 0 bases from V and 1 base from J, with 10 bases between. CDR3 nucleotides: TGTGCCAGCAGCTTGGGGGGGCTGGGGAACACTGAAGCTTTCTTT. Its translation: CASSLGGLGNTEAFF.

This clone was seen just once. The V call is TRBV6-1, the J call TRBJ2-7; the match to TRBD1 covers 11 bases. The CDR3 runs 15 residues. Germline V gene data show CDR1 as MNHNS and CDR2 as SASEGT. V shed 3 bases and J 0 bases; nucleotides not matched to a gene: 1. CDR3 amino acids: CASSEGQGVSYEQYF. For the CDR3, the DNA is TGTGCCAGCAGTGAGGGACAGGGGGTCTCCTACGAGCAGTACTTC.

V is TRBV7-2 and J is TRBJ2-4; tentative D call: TRBD2 (6 bases). This CDR3 is built from 15 residues. Germline CDR1 and CDR2: SGHTA and FQGNSA. Trimming pared 6 bases from V and 8 bases from J, leaving 20 bases between. CDR3 DNA sequence: TGTGCCAGCAGGCTTGACCGGACCCCGGGGGACATTCAGTACTTC. Translation: CASRLDRTPGDIQYF.

The sample holds one count of this clone. The chain combines TRBV6-5 with TRBJ2-3, with 13 nucleotides matching TRBD2. This CDR3 region has 14 residues. J gave up 1 base and V 8 bases, and 0 bases lay outside the gene matches. Germline V gene data show CDR1 as MNHEY and CDR2 as SVGAGI. The DNA for the CDR3 is TGTGCCAGCGGGACTAGCGGGGGCACAGATACGCAGTATTTT. It yields the protein CASGTSGGTDTQYF.